The present T cell receptor beta chain was sequenced within a study of T cell responses to AZD1222 COVID-19 vaccine. Data came from immunoSEQ multiplex PCR; TCRdb stores just in-frame clones and leaves some out. Here the sample spans 150,000 to 200,000 clones, 90% to 95% being singletons. Specimen: peripheral blood, collected 28 days after the second dose of the MenACWY control vaccine. This TCR was recovered from an adult who received the MenACWY meningococcal vaccine as a control.

Here the CDR3 reads CASGLAQGGGTEAFF. Here the CDR3 DNA reads TGTGCTAGTGGTTTGGCCCAGGGGGGAGGCACTGAAGCTTTCTTT. The rearrangement joins TRBV12-5 to TRBJ1-1, with 7 bases identical to TRBD1. The germline V gene encodes CDR1 LGHNT and CDR2 FRNRAP. There are 15 residues in the CDR3. Germline trimming cut 1 base from V and 4 bases from J; bases unmatched to any gene: 6. The full variable domain, rest sourced from reference TRBV12-5 and TRBJ1-1, is DARVTQTPRHKVTEMGQEVTMRCQPILGHNTVFWYRQTMMQGLELLAYFRNRAPLDDSGMPKDRFSAEMPDATLATLKIQPSEPRDSAVYFCASGLAQGGGTEAFFGQGTRLTVV.